Listed below are T cell receptor beta chains from one sample, sequenced in a study of shared clonotypes between healthy human individuals. Generated by immunoSEQ multiplex PCR, the TCRdb table keeps only in-frame clones and is missing some. The sample shows some 530,000 clones, roughly 80% of them seen only once. Source material: PBMCs. The receptors originated from a woman aged 40 to 50 in good health. Some clones in this sample may be carry-over from other donors' samples. CDR3s include the opening cysteine and the closing phenylalanine or tryptophan. The D gene is left open where the match is weak. Only part of the rows carry a size: once, few, many, or a class if the clone is expanded.

abundance | d_gene | j_gene | v_gene | CDR3aa | CDR3nt
- | - | TRBJ2-1 | TRBV6-1 | CASSGGEISEQFF | TGTGCCAGCAGTGGGGGAGAGATTAGCGAGCAGTTCTTC
- | - | TRBJ1-5 | TRBV6-5 | CASSTDIEPQHF | TGTGCCAGCAGCACAGACATTGAGCCCCAGCATTTT
few | - | TRBJ2-1 | TRBV29-1 | CSVELGGYNEQFF | TGCAGCGTTGAACTAGGGGGATACAATGAGCAGTTCTTC
once | TRBD1 | TRBJ2-2 | TRBV11-3 | CASSPRTGSSGELFF | TGTGCCAGCAGCCCCCGGACAGGAAGTTCCGGGGAGCTGTTTTTT
- | - | TRBJ2-3 | TRBV2 | CASSFAGGGPADTQYF | TGTGCCAGCAGTTTTGCAGGGGGAGGACCAGCAGATACGCAGTATTTT
- | - | TRBJ1-2 | TRBV14 | CASSQGWAVGYTF | TGTGCCAGCAGCCAAGGCTGGGCAGTCGGCTACACCTTC
- | - | TRBJ2-3 | TRBV9 | CASSAQASTDTQYF | TGTGCCAGCAGCGCTCAGGCTAGCACAGATACGCAGTATTTT
- | - | TRBJ2-7 | TRBV4-3 | CASSQDYGPYEQYF | TGCGCCAGCAGCCAAGATTACGGCCCCTACGAGCAGTACTTC
- | - | TRBJ2-7 | TRBV2 | CASSIPLSYEQYF | TGTGCCAGCAGTATACCCCTCTCCTACGAGCAGTACTTC
once | TRBD1 | TRBJ1-1 | TRBV27 | CASSLSSGGFTEAFF | TGTGCCAGCAGTTTATCTTCAGGGGGGTTCACTGAAGCTTTCTTT
once | TRBD1 | TRBJ1-1 | TRBV28 | CASSLLGTGFENTEAFF | TGTGCCAGCAGTTTATTGGGGACAGGGTTTGAGAACACTGAAGCTTTCTTT
- | TRBD1 | TRBJ2-1 | TRBV28 | CASSLHGTGYNEQFF | TGTGCCAGCAGTTTACACGGGACAGGATACAATGAGCAGTTCTTC
- | - | TRBJ1-1 | TRBV6-5 | CASSTRTDTEAFF | TGTGCCAGCAGTACCAGGACAGACACTGAAGCTTTCTTT
- | TRBD2 | TRBJ2-7 | TRBV27 | CASSFQGTSGYEQYF | TGTGCCAGCAGTTTTCAGGGGACTAGTGGGTACGAGCAGTACTTC
few | - | TRBJ1-1 | TRBV30 | CAWSVLRAMNTEAFF | -
few | - | TRBJ1-1 | TRBV19 | CASSIYGIEAFF | TGTGCCAGTAGTATTTATGGGATAGAAGCTTTCTTT
- | - | TRBJ2-3 | TRBV14 | CASSQIGPQYF | TGTGCCAGCAGCCAAATCGGCCCGCAGTATTTT
- | - | TRBJ1-5 | TRBV28 | CASSLPVGLQPQHF | TGTGCCAGCAGTTTACCCGTGGGGCTTCAGCCCCAGCATTTT
- | TRBD1 | TRBJ1-1 | TRBV6-5 | CASSQRQGNTEAFF | TGTGCCAGCAGTCAGCGACAGGGTAACACTGAAGCTTTCTTT
- | TRBD1 | TRBJ1-2 | TRBV7-2 | CASSLVSGGLYGYTF | TGTGCCAGCAGCTTAGTTTCAGGGGGCCTCTATGGCTACACCTTC
- | - | TRBJ2-2 | TRBV27 | CASSLWGSGELFF | TGTGCCAGCAGTTTGTGGGGTTCCGGGGAGCTGTTTTTT
- | TRBD2 | TRBJ2-1 | TRBV7-2 | CASSLFWTSSSSYNEQFF | TGTGCCAGCAGCTTATTCTGGACTAGCTCTTCTTCCTACAATGAGCAGTTCTTC
- | - | TRBJ2-7 | TRBV7-1 | CASSPDRNSYEQYF | TGTGCCAGCAGCCCCGACAGGAACTCCTACGAGCAGTACTTC
few | - | TRBJ1-2 | TRBV7-9 | CASSLVGEGADYGYTF | TGTGCCAGCAGCTTAGTTGGTGAGGGAGCGGACTATGGCTACACCTTC
- | - | TRBJ2-7 | TRBV29-1 | CSVRARGSAYEQYF | TGCAGCGTTCGAGCAAGGGGAAGTGCCTACGAGCAGTACTTC
few | - | TRBJ2-3 | TRBV18 | CASSTTQLQADTQYF | TGTGCCAGCTCGACCACTCAGCTGCAGGCAGATACGCAGTATTTT
once | - | TRBJ2-7 | TRBV5-6 | CASSLHGFYEQYF | TGTGCCAGCAGCTTACACGGCTTCTACGAGCAGTACTTC
- | - | TRBJ1-6 | TRBV28 | CASTSRGSPLHF | TGTGCCAGCACTTCCCGCGGTTCACCCCTCCACTTT
- | - | TRBJ2-7 | TRBV5-1 | CASSLSQGAREQYF | TGCGCCAGCAGCTTGTCACAGGGAGCTAGGGAGCAGTACTTC
many | - | TRBJ2-7 | TRBV27 | CASSLRGPPPPSYEQYF | TGTGCCAGCAGCCTCAGGGGCCCACCACCACCTTCCTACGAGCAGTACTTC
- | - | TRBJ2-7 | TRBV6-1 | CASSDRAAARGEQYF | TGTGCCAGCAGTGATCGGGCAGCCGCCCGGGGCGAGCAGTACTTC
- | - | TRBJ1-6 | TRBV4-2 | CASSQLSLGGRGSPLHF | TGTGCCAGCAGCCAACTCAGCTTGGGGGGTCGTGGTTCACCCCTCCACTTT
- | TRBD2 | TRBJ2-3 | TRBV4-1 | CASTYRSGSTDTQYF | TGCGCCAGCACCTACCGTAGCGGGAGTACAGATACGCAGTATTTT
- | TRBD1 | TRBJ1-2 | TRBV29-1 | CSVGLVGQGTGYTF | TGCAGCGTTGGATTGGTAGGACAGGGGACGGGCTACACCTTC
- | TRBD1 | TRBJ1-1 | TRBV7-9 | CASSHQGAGPRTEAFF | TGTGCCAGCAGCCACCAGGGGGCGGGTCCCCGGACTGAAGCTTTCTTT
- | TRBD1 | TRBJ2-7 | TRBV7-9 | CASSSSGTGWSEQYF | TGTGCCAGCAGCTCTTCCGGGACAGGGTGGAGCGAGCAGTACTTC
- | - | TRBJ2-5 | TRBV7-2 | CASSRDSGAQETQYF | TGTGCCAGCAGCAGGGATTCGGGGGCCCAAGAGACCCAGTACTTC
- | - | TRBJ2-1 | TRBV7-6 | CASSSGSNEQFF | TGTGCCAGCAGCTCCGGGTCCAATGAGCAGTTCTTC
- | - | TRBJ1-5 | TRBV6-6 | CASSYSGGSAQPQHF | TGTGCCAGCAGTTACTCCGGGGGTTCAGCTCAGCCCCAGCATTTT
- | - | TRBJ2-2 | TRBV7-9 | CASVPQGGGSGELFF | TGTGCCAGCGTCCCCCAGGGAGGGGGCTCCGGGGAGCTGTTTTTT
- | TRBD1 | TRBJ2-2 | TRBV4-2 | CASSLEGQGTFAGELFF | TGTGCCAGCAGCCTAGAGGGACAGGGGACGTTCGCCGGGGAGCTGTTTTTT
- | - | TRBJ2-7 | TRBV6-5 | CASSPGTDYEQYF | TGTGCCAGCAGTCCGGGCACCGACTACGAGCAGTACTTC
- | TRBD1 | TRBJ2-7 | TRBV10-3 | CAISESEVRGYEQYF | TGTGCCATCAGTGAGTCAGAGGTCAGGGGGTACGAGCAGTACTTC
- | TRBD2 | TRBJ2-3 | TRBV7-3 | CASSSRGTSGRRDTQYF | TGTGCCAGCAGCTCTCGCGGGACTAGCGGGAGGAGGGATACGCAGTATTTT
few | TRBD1 | TRBJ1-4 | TRBV5-1 | CASSYSDQGAGEKLFF | TGCGCCAGCAGCTACTCAGACCAGGGGGCAGGGGAAAAACTGTTTTTT
many | TRBD2 | TRBJ2-2 | TRBV6-4 | CASSDGLAGLTGELFF | TGTGCCAGCAGTGACGGTCTAGCGGGTTTAACCGGGGAGCTGTTTTTT
- | TRBD2 | TRBJ2-2 | TRBV2 | CASTGTSGSNTGELFF | TGTGCCAGCACAGGGACTAGCGGGAGTAACACCGGGGAGCTGTTTTTT
- | TRBD1 | TRBJ2-3 | TRBV7-9 | CASSSPPGQGVIDTQYF | TGTGCCAGCAGTTCGCCGCCGGGACAGGGGGTCATTGATACGCAGTATTTT
- | TRBD2 | TRBJ2-7 | TRBV19 | CASSVTSGRGYEQYF | TGTGCCAGTAGTGTGACTAGCGGGAGAGGCTACGAGCAGTACTTC
- | - | TRBJ1-3 | TRBV7-2 | CASSLVPDSGNTIYF | TGTGCCAGCAGCTTAGTCCCGGACTCTGGAAACACCATATATTTT
- | TRBD2 | TRBJ2-5 | TRBV6-4 | CASSASGGGQETQYF | TGTGCCAGCAGTGCTAGCGGAGGCGGGCAAGAGACCCAGTACTTC
- | - | TRBJ2-3 | TRBV18 | CASSAITDTQYF | TGTGCCAGCTCGGCGATCACAGATACGCAGTATTTT
many | - | TRBJ2-1 | TRBV9 | CASSVDGANSYNEQFF | TGTGCCAGCAGCGTAGATGGCGCCAACTCCTACAATGAGCAGTTCTTC
- | TRBD1 | TRBJ2-1 | TRBV30 | CAWSKGVQGKNEQFF | TGTGCCTGGAGTAAGGGGGTACAGGGGAAGAATGAGCAGTTCTTC
- | - | TRBJ2-3 | TRBV29-1 | CSARGYTDTQYF | TGCAGCGCCCGGGGATACACAGATACGCAGTATTTT